These T cell receptor beta chains were read from a single sample in a study of shared clonotypes between healthy human individuals. Method: immunoSEQ multiplex PCR; TCRdb's copy keeps in-frame clones and lacks some. The sample lists millions of clones, around 95% seen once, with 0.13% in the top ten. The specimen sequenced was naive CD4+ T cells sorted from blood. The receptor set was obtained from a man aged 18 to 29 in good health. CDR3s include the opening cysteine and the closing phenylalanine or tryptophan. A D gene is named only where the DNA matches it firmly. Some rows have no size entry. The others give once, few or many, or a class for an expanded clone.

TRBJ1-1 TRBV30 - - TGTGCTTTAAGAGGTAGGGCTGAAGCTTTCTTT CALRGRAEAFF
TRBJ2-5 TRBV7-3 TRBD2 - TGTGCCAGCAGCTCCGGGACTAGCGGGGTAGAGACCCAGTACTTC CASSSGTSGVETQYF
TRBJ2-1 TRBV14 - - TGTGCCAGCAGTTGGGGCGGGGCTTCCTACAATGAGCAGTTCTTC CASSWGGASYNEQFF
TRBJ1-3 TRBV7-9 - - TGTGCCAGCACCCATACCGGGGGACCCTCTGGAAACACCATATATTTT CASTHTGGPSGNTIYF
TRBJ1-4 TRBV4-3 - - TGCGCCAGCAGCCAAGAAGTGAATGAAAAACTGTTTTTT CASSQEVNEKLFF
TRBJ1-3 TRBV7-2 - - TGTGCCAGCAGCCCCCGGGGGGGCACTGGAAACACCATATATTTT CASSPRGGTGNTIYF
TRBJ1-4 TRBV30 - - TGTGCCTGGAGGGCAGGGGATCTCACTAATGAAAAACTGTTTTTT CAWRAGDLTNEKLFF
TRBJ2-7 TRBV30 - - TGTGCCTGGGCTAATCGATTGGACAGCCGGGAGCAGTACTTC CAWANRLDSREQYF
TRBJ2-1 TRBV5-1 - - TGCGCCAGCAGCTGGGGTAGCGGCTCCAATGAGCAGTTCTTC CASSWGSGSNEQFF
TRBJ1-3 TRBV10-2 - - TGCGCCAGCAGTGAGATGCTGGCGAGGGGAAACACCATATATTTT CASSEMLARGNTIYF
TRBJ2-7 TRBV12-2 - - TGTGCAAGTCGCAAACAGGGCGCGATCTCCTACGAGCAGTACTTC CASRKQGAISYEQYF
TRBJ2-7 TRBV10-3 - - TGTGCCATCAGGGGACTCGGTTCCTACGAGCAGTACTTC CAIRGLGSYEQYF
TRBJ2-7 TRBV28 TRBD2 - TGTGCCAGCAGTTCAGGACTAGCGGGGGGCAAGCAGTACTTC CASSSGLAGGKQYF
TRBJ1-2 TRBV27 TRBD1 - TGTGCCAGCAGTATGACAGGGGGTCTTGGCTACACCTTC CASSMTGGLGYTF
TRBJ2-7 TRBV11-2 - - TGTGCCAGCAGCCCGATTCCGCGAGCCTACGAGCAGTACTTC CASSPIPRAYEQYF
TRBJ2-2 TRBV2 TRBD2 - TGTGCCTCGTCCCTAGCGGGAGTGGACACCGGGGAGCTGTTTTTT CASSLAGVDTGELFF
TRBJ1-1 TRBV20-1 - - TGCAGTGCTAGCAAGGGGACTGAAGCTTTCTTT CSASKGTEAFF
TRBJ2-7 TRBV2 - - TGTGCCAGCAGTGAAATTATGAGTGGGATCTATTACTACGAGCAGTACTTC CASSEIMSGIYYYEQYF
TRBJ1-2 TRBV2 - - TGTGCCAGCGGGCTTGAGGGTGGCTACACCTTC CASGLEGGYTF
TRBJ2-7 TRBV6-5 TRBD1 - TGTGCCAGCAGCAGCGGACAGGGTGTCTCCTACGAGCAGTACTTC CASSSGQGVSYEQYF
TRBJ2-2 TRBV4-1 TRBD1 - TGCGCCAGCAGAACTACAGGGGCGGGCACCGGGGAGCTGTTTTTT CASRTTGAGTGELFF
TRBJ2-5 TRBV5-1 - - TGCGCCAGCAGCTACAGCGGACAGCAAAAGGGGGAGACCCAGTACTTC CASSYSGQQKGETQYF
TRBJ2-7 TRBV5-1 - - TGCGCCAGCAGCTTGGCCGGGGACCCGGAAAGCGAGCAGTACTTC CASSLAGDPESEQYF
TRBJ2-2 TRBV7-9 TRBD2 - TGTGCCAGCAGCTTAGTGTCGGGAGGGCCTCACGGGGAGCTGTTTTTT CASSLVSGGPHGELFF
TRBJ2-2 TRBV7-9 TRBD2 - TGTGCCAGCAGCCCCGGGACTAGCGGGAGTTACACCGGGGAGCTGTTTTTT CASSPGTSGSYTGELFF
TRBJ2-7 TRBV6-5 TRBD1 many TGTGCCAGCAGGGCACAGGGGGGCCGATACGAGCAGTACTTC CASRAQGGRYEQYF
TRBJ2-4 TRBV30 - - TGTGCCTGGAGCCAGGGGTCCTTACTAGCCAAAAACATTCAGTACTTC CAWSQGSLLAKNIQYF
TRBJ2-7 TRBV11-2 - - TGTGCCAGCAGCCTGTCCCCCTACGAGCAGTACTTC CASSLSPYEQYF
TRBJ2-5 TRBV5-8 TRBD2 - TGTGCCAGCAGCTCGGGGGGGACTAGCGGAATTCAAGAGACCCAGTACTTC CASSSGGTSGIQETQYF
TRBJ2-3 TRBV7-2 - - TGTGCCAGCAGCTTAGCTCGGGCGGGGAGCACAGATACGCAGTATTTT CASSLARAGSTDTQYF
TRBJ1-4 TRBV6-5 TRBD1 - TGTGCCAGCAGTCGTCCGGGACAGGGGAATGAAAAACTGTTTTTT CASSRPGQGNEKLFF
TRBJ2-7 TRBV30 - - TGTGCCTGGAGTGTTGGGATAGGGGCGGCCTACGAGCAGTACTTC CAWSVGIGAAYEQYF
TRBJ1-5 TRBV7-2 TRBD1 - TGTGCCAGCAGCTTCGGACAGGCTTACAATCAGCCCCAGCATTTT CASSFGQAYNQPQHF
TRBJ2-5 TRBV7-2 - - TGTGCCAGCAGCACCCAACGACAGGGAGGGGAGACCCAGTACTTC CASSTQRQGGETQYF
TRBJ1-1 TRBV6-1 - - TGTGCCAGCAGTGTACAGGAGCGGAACACTGAAGCTTTCTTT CASSVQERNTEAFF
TRBJ2-7 TRBV6-1 - - TGTGCCAGCAGTGAGCGAGCCGAGCAGTACTTC CASSERAEQYF
TRBJ2-3 TRBV4-1 TRBD1 - TGCGCCAGCAGCCTGACAGGGGCGAACACAGATACGCAGTATTTT CASSLTGANTDTQYF
TRBJ2-3 TRBV10-3 TRBD2 - TGTGCCGCCAAACTAGCGGGAGACACAGATACGCAGTATTTT CAAKLAGDTDTQYF
TRBJ1-2 TRBV6-5 - - TGTGCCAGCAGTTACGAAGGCAGGGGCCCTGTTCAGGGCTACACCTTC CASSYEGRGPVQGYTF
TRBJ2-7 TRBV7-2 TRBD1 - TGTGCCAGCAGCCCTACGACAGGGCCCTACGAGCAGTACTTC CASSPTTGPYEQYF
TRBJ1-5 TRBV15 - - TGTGCCACCAGCAGAGGTGGACAGAATAATCAGCCCCAGCATTTT CATSRGGQNNQPQHF
TRBJ1-1 TRBV10-1 - - TGCGCCAGCAGTGAAGGTGGGAAGAACACTGAAGCTTTCTTT CASSEGGKNTEAFF
TRBJ2-2 TRBV5-8 - once TGTGCCAGCAGCTTGATAGGTCGGATGAACACCGGGGAGCTGTTTTTT CASSLIGRMNTGELFF
TRBJ2-5 TRBV6-1 - - TGTGCCAGCAGTGGTACAGGGTACCAAGAGACCCAGTACTTC CASSGTGYQETQYF
TRBJ2-1 TRBV6-5 TRBD2 - TGTGCCAGCAGCCGCGGGGGGCCGGAGGGGCAGTTCTTC CASSRGGPEGQFF
TRBJ2-3 TRBV2 - - TGTGCCAGCAGTGGGTCCTGGGGCACAGATACGCAGTATTTT CASSGSWGTDTQYF
TRBJ2-2 TRBV9 TRBD2 - TGTGCCAGCAGCGAGGCCCCGGTAGGTAGCGGGAGGGCCGCGACCGGGGAGCTGTTTTTT CASSEAPVGSGRAATGELFF
TRBJ2-7 TRBV15 - - TGTGCCACCAGCAGAGATGGAGCTAGGACGTACGAGCAGTACTTC CATSRDGARTYEQYF
TRBJ2-7 TRBV5-1 TRBD1 once TGCGCCAGCAGCTCTTGGACAGGGCCAACCTACGAGCAGTACTTC CASSSWTGPTYEQYF
TRBJ2-2 TRBV5-6 - - TGTGCCAGCAGCGAGGTGGGGGATTCGGGCCGAAACACCGGGGAGCTGTTTTTT CASSEVGDSGRNTGELFF
TRBJ1-2 TRBV6-1 - - TGTGCCAGCAGTGAAGCAAGGCAGGGACTTGGCTACACCTTC CASSEARQGLGYTF
TRBJ2-2 TRBV9 TRBD2 - TGTGCCAGCAGCGTAAGCGGGAGCGTTCGAGACGGGGAGCTGTTTTTT CASSVSGSVRDGELFF
TRBJ2-7 TRBV10-3 - - TGTGCCATCGGGGACGGGCTAGCGAGCGAGCAGTACTTC CAIGDGLASEQYF
TRBJ1-6 TRBV7-2 TRBD1 - TGTGCCAGCAGCTTGAAGACAGGGGAGGGTTCACCCCTCCACTTT CASSLKTGEGSPLHF
TRBJ1-5 TRBV7-2 - - TGTGCCAGCAGCCCAGATGGCAGATCCAATCAGCCCCAGCATTTT CASSPDGRSNQPQHF
TRBJ2-2 TRBV2 TRBD1 - TGTGCCAGCAGTATCAGAACAGGGGGCACCGGGGAGCTGTTTTTT CASSIRTGGTGELFF
TRBJ2-7 TRBV6-5 - - TGTGCCAGCAGTTACCTGACCGGGACGGGGCAGTACTTC CASSYLTGTGQYF
TRBJ2-7 TRBV11-2 - - TGTGCCAGCAGCTTTCGGGCTATGCAGGAGCAGTACTTC CASSFRAMQEQYF
TRBJ2-3 TRBV6-1 - - TGTGCCAGCAGTGAAGGCGTCAGCCGTAGTACAGATACGCAGTATTTT CASSEGVSRSTDTQYF